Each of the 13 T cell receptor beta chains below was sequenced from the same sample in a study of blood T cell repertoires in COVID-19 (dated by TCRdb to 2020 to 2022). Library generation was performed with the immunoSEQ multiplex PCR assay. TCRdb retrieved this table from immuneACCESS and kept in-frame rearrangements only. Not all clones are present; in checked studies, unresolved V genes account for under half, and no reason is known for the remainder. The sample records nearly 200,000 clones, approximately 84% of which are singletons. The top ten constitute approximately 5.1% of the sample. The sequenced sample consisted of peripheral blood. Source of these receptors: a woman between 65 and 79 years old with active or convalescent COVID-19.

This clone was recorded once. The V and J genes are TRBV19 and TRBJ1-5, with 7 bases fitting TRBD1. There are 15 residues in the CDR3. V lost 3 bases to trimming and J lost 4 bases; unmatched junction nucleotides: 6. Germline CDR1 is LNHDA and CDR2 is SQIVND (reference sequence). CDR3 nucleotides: TGTGCCAGTAGTATTACAGGGGAAAGAAATCAGCCCCAGCATTTT. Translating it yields CASSITGERNQPQHF. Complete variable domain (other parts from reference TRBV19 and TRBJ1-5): DGGITQSPKYLFRKEGQNVTLSCEQNLNHDAMYWYRQDPGQGLRLIYYSQIVNDFQKGDIAEGYSVSREKKESFPLTVTSAQKNPTAFYLCASSITGERNQPQHFGDGTRLSIL.

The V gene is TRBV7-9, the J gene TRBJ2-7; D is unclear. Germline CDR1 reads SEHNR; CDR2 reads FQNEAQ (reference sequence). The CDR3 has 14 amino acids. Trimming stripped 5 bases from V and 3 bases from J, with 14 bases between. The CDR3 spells CASSKTSTLYEQYF. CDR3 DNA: TGTGCCAGCAGCAAGACATCCACCCTCTACGAGCAGTACTTC.

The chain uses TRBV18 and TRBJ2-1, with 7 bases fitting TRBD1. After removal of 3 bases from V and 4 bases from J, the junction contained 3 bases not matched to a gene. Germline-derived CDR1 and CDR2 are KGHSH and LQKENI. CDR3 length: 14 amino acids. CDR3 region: CASSPPGQYNEQFF. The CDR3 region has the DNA TGTGCCAGCTCACCCCCGGGACAGTACAATGAGCAGTTCTTC.

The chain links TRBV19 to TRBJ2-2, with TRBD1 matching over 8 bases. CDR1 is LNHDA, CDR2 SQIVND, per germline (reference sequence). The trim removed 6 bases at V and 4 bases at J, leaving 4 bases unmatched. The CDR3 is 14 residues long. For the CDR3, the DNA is TGTGCCAGTAGCCTGACAGGGGCCACCGGGGAGCTGTTTTTT. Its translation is CASSLTGATGELFF.

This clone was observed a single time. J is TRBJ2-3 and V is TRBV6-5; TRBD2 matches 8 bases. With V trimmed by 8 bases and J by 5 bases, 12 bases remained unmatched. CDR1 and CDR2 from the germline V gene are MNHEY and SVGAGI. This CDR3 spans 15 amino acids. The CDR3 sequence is CASGTGGDPLDTQYF. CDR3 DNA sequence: TGTGCCAGCGGAACGGGGGGGGACCCATTAGATACGCAGTATTTT.

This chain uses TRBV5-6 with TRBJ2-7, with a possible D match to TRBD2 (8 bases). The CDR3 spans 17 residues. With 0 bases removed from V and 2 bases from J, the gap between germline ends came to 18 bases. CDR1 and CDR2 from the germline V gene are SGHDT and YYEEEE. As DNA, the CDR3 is TGTGCCAGCAGCTTGGACAGGGGTAGCGGGATTCCCTACGAGCAGTACTTC. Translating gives CASSLDRGSGIPYEQYF.

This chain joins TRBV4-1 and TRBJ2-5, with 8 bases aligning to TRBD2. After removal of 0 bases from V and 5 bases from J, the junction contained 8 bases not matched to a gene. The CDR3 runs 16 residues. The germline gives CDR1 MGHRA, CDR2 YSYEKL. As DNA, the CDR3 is TGCGCCAGCAGCCAAGATGCGGGGACTAGGGTGGAGACCCAGTACTTC. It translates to CASSQDAGTRVETQYF.

Written as DNA, the CDR3 is TGCGCCAGCAGTCATAGAGTGTACAGGCCCATGGGGACTGAAGCTTTCTTT. It translates to CASSHRVYRPMGTEAFF. The chain joins TRBV23-1 to TRBJ1-1, with D possibly matching TRBD1 (5 bases). TRBV23-1 carries the ORF label, with uncertain function. Trimming shortened V by 3 bases and J by 5 bases, and 22 bases separated the two germline ends. This CDR3 is built from 17 residues.

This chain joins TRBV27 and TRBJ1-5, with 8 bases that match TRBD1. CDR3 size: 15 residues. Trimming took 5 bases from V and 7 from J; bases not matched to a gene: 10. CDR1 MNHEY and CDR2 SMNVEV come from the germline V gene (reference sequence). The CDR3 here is CASSEDRERGQPQHF. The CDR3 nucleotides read TGTGCCAGCAGTGAGGACAGGGAAAGGGGCCAGCCCCAGCATTTT.

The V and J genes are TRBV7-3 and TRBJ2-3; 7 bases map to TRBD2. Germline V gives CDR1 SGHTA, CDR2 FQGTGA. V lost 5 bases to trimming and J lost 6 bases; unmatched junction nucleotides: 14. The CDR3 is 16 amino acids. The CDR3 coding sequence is TGTGCCAGCAGCGAAGGTGGACTAGTGAGCGGGGATACGCAGTATTTT. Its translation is CASSEGGLVSGDTQYF.

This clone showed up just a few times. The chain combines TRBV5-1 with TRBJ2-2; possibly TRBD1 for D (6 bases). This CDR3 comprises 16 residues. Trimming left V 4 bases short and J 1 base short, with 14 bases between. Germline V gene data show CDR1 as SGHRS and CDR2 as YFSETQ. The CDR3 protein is CASSQRQERNTGELFF. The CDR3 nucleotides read TGCGCCAGCAGCCAGAGACAGGAACGGAACACCGGGGAGCTGTTTTTT.

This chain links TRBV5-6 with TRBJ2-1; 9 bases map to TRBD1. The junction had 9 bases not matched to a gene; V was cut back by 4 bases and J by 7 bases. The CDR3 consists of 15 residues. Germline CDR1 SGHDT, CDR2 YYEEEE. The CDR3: CASSRPDRGDNEQFF. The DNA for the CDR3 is TGTGCCAGCAGCCGACCCGACAGGGGGGATAATGAGCAGTTCTTC. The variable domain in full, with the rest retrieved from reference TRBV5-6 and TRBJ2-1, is DAGVTQSPTHLIKTRGQQVTLRCSPKSGHDTVSWYQQALGQGPQFIFQYYEEEERQRGNFPDRFSGHQFPNYSSELNVNALLLGDSALYLCASSRPDRGDNEQFFGPGTRLTVL.

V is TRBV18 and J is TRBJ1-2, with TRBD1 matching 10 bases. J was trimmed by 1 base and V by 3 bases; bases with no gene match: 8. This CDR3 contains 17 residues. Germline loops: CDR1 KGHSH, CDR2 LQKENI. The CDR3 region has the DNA TGTGCCAGCTCACCCCGGGACAGGGGATGGGGTAACTATGGCTACACCTTC. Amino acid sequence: CASSPRDRGWGNYGYTF.